A selection of T cell receptor beta chains follows, all from one sample in a study of tumor and adjacent non-tumor tissue in lung cancer. In TCRdb, the multiplex PCR reads were re-called with MiXCR into one record per CDR3 protein. The sample holds 100,000 to 150,000 distinct CDR3 sequences; approximately 71% are singletons and the top ten take 9.5% to 15%. Source material: lung tumor tissue. The receptors were gathered from a man aged 25 to 40 with non-small cell lung cancer. Both conserved end residues are trimmed from each CDR3.

v_call: TRBV5-5
j_call: TRBJ2-1
cdr3_aa: TSARRAGGGNEQF

v_call: TRBV5-4
j_call: TRBJ2-7
cdr3_aa: ASSPHSGGSYEQY

v_call: TRBV20-1
j_call: TRBJ2-1
cdr3_aa: SASGHGLGGGQF

v_call: TRBV5-5
j_call: TRBJ2-1
cdr3_aa: ASSLQGGNEQF

v_call: TRBV18
j_call: TRBJ2-7
cdr3_aa: ASSPPSAYEQY

v_call: TRBV29-1
j_call: TRBJ1-2
cdr3_aa: NVDRDDGYT

v_call: TRBV11-1
j_call: TRBJ2-4
cdr3_aa: ASTHLGRATHNIQY

v_call: TRBV12-3/TRBV12-4
j_call: TRBJ2-7
cdr3_aa: ASSLAGDEQY

v_call: TRBV6-2/TRBV6-3
j_call: TRBJ2-1
cdr3_aa: ASGWNLYNEQF

v_call: TRBV5-1
j_call: TRBJ2-7
cdr3_aa: ASRSGGHEQY

v_call: TRBV24-1
j_call: TRBJ2-5
cdr3_aa: VTSGQGGHETQY

v_call: TRBV5-1
j_call: TRBJ1-2
cdr3_aa: ASSFEGLNPGYT

v_call: TRBV5-4
j_call: TRBJ2-1
cdr3_aa: ASSLDGTGSNNEQF

v_call: TRBV20-1
j_call: TRBJ2-7
cdr3_aa: SARLATSGLSYEQY

v_call: TRBV4-1
j_call: TRBJ1-1
cdr3_aa: ATGQDIYREGTEAF

v_call: TRBV5-1
j_call: TRBJ2-5
cdr3_aa: ASRELAEETQY

v_call: TRBV11-3
j_call: TRBJ2-2
cdr3_aa: ASSRVARQSGELF

v_call: TRBV20-1
j_call: TRBJ2-7
cdr3_aa: SARSVGGANEQY

v_call: TRBV11-2
j_call: TRBJ1-3
cdr3_aa: ASSRAPGTGNTIY

v_call: TRBV30
j_call: TRBJ1-2
cdr3_aa: AWRGSWRVSAGYT

v_call: TRBV7-8
j_call: TRBJ2-2
cdr3_aa: ASSLDVLRQNSGELF

v_call: TRBV7-9
j_call: TRBJ2-1
cdr3_aa: ASSLTGGTSNEQF

v_call: TRBV11-3
j_call: TRBJ2-2
cdr3_aa: ASSQTSGGLRELF

v_call: TRBV6-6
j_call: TRBJ1-3
cdr3_aa: ASSLKKRQGPGNTIY

v_call: TRBV7-9
j_call: TRBJ2-6
cdr3_aa: ASSPQGTVISGANVLT

v_call: TRBV11-2
j_call: TRBJ1-2
cdr3_aa: ASSPWAWPNGNT

v_call: TRBV4-1
j_call: TRBJ1-2
cdr3_aa: ASSHGRDSFGYGHT

v_call: TRBV13
j_call: TRBJ2-5
cdr3_aa: ASPDRADQETQY

v_call: TRBV20-1
j_call: TRBJ2-1
cdr3_aa: SARDGDRIFNEQF

v_call: TRBV19
j_call: TRBJ1-2
cdr3_aa: ASSIGANYGYT

v_call: TRBV4-2
j_call: TRBJ2-2
cdr3_aa: ASSQAEGRVDGELF

v_call: TRBV11-2
j_call: TRBJ2-1
cdr3_aa: ASSIPGVTSRNEQF

v_call: TRBV11-2
j_call: TRBJ2-3
cdr3_aa: ASGLGGDTDTQY

v_call: TRBV12-3/TRBV12-4
j_call: TRBJ2-2
cdr3_aa: ASRSGLTGELF

v_call: TRBV6-5
j_call: TRBJ2-3
cdr3_aa: VSSYSGTRTDTQY

v_call: TRBV6-6
j_call: TRBJ2-2
cdr3_aa: ASRPSGGLTGELF

v_call: TRBV11-2
j_call: TRBJ1-1
cdr3_aa: ASSFQGPTEAF

v_call: TRBV5-1
j_call: TRBJ2-1
cdr3_aa: ASSLRGVSNEQF

v_call: TRBV6-2/TRBV6-3
j_call: TRBJ1-1
cdr3_aa: ASSYSTDNMSTEAF

v_call: TRBV7-9
j_call: TRBJ1-4
cdr3_aa: ASNLGNTNEKLF

v_call: TRBV20-1
j_call: TRBJ2-1
cdr3_aa: SASRVFGRGEQF

v_call: TRBV11-2
j_call: TRBJ2-1
cdr3_aa: ASSLAVKASGNHEQF

v_call: TRBV6-6
j_call: TRBJ1-5
cdr3_aa: ASSYSDSSQPQH

v_call: TRBV4-3
j_call: TRBJ1-6
cdr3_aa: TSSRENSPLH

v_call: TRBV10-3
j_call: TRBJ2-7
cdr3_aa: AISDLGQDYEQY

v_call: TRBV29-1
j_call: TRBJ1-2
cdr3_aa: SAQEDVISDYT

v_call: TRBV20-1
j_call: TRBJ2-3
cdr3_aa: SALLLAGALTDTQY

v_call: TRBV14
j_call: TRBJ2-1
cdr3_aa: ASSQLKGTNYNEQF

v_call: TRBV11-2
j_call: TRBJ1-2
cdr3_aa: ASSLDPGRGACYT

v_call: TRBV13
j_call: TRBJ2-7
cdr3_aa: ASSRGLVNEQY

v_call: TRBV6-5
j_call: TRBJ2-7
cdr3_aa: ASSYGSSLNSYEQY

v_call: TRBV13
j_call: TRBJ2-3
cdr3_aa: AIGQGGTDTQY

v_call: TRBV13
j_call: TRBJ2-1
cdr3_aa: ASSLGQGADELF

v_call: TRBV20-1
j_call: TRBJ2-7
cdr3_aa: SARDRGQASYEQY

v_call: TRBV11-3
j_call: TRBJ2-3
cdr3_aa: ASSLGWPGGLDTQY